This T cell receptor beta chain appears in the sequencing data of a study of cytomegalovirus exposure and HLA in healthy donors. Overall study findings and caveats: A later analysis found common viral pathogens apparently linked to several of the most significant clusters. As was reported, the HLA-A and HLA-B alleles of most subjects were accurately predicted from TCR beta sequences. Among TCR beta chains of equal frequency, HLA-associated ones were more clonally expanded in a later analysis. The number of N-insertions in an Asian-associated ancestry cluster was reportedly below the approximately 700-donor mean in a later analysis.

Both 60 Vbeta primers and 13 Jbeta primers went into the PCR. The data were produced by immunoSEQ multiplex PCR, yet TCRdb's version contains in-frame clones alone and is incomplete. The sample carries about 160,000 clones, 80% to 90% recorded once. V shed 4 bases and J shed 7 bases, with 7 bases lying between them. The CDR3 is 12 residues long. Germline V CDR1 and CDR2: SNHLY, FYNNEI. To note about this clone: No antigen is known for it.

The J gene is TRBJ1-4, the V gene TRBV2; D gene uncertain. The sequence came from a young woman in good health and CMV-seronegative. The material sequenced was PBMCs. DNA for the CDR3: TGTGCCAGCAGTGGTGGAGGTGAAAAACTGTTTTTT. Translating it yields CASSGGGEKLFF.